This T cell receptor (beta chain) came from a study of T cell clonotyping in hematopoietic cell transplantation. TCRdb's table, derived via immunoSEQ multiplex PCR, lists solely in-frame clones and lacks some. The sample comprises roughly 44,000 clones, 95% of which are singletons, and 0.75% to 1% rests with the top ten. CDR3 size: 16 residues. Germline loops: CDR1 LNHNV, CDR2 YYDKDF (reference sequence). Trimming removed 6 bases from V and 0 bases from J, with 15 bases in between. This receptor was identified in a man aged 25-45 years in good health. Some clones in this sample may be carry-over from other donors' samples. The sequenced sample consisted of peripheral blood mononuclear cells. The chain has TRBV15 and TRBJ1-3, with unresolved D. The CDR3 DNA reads TGTGCCACCAGTCCGGGAGGGTCCAGCTCTGGAAACACCATATATTTT. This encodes CATSPGGSSSGNTIYF.